The clone carrying this TCR beta chain has more than one count but fewer than ten. The data belong to a study of beta chain features in type 1 diabetes. From germline, CDR1 is SEHNR and CDR2 FQNEAQ (reference sequence). V was pared by 5 bases and J by 7 bases, with 7 bases of the junction left unmatched. The CDR3 is 16 amino acids. Isolated RNA was reverse transcribed in full, so expressed TCRB transcripts were sequenced. Method: immunoSEQ multiplex PCR; TCRdb's copy keeps in-frame clones and lacks some. The table has fewer than 500,000 clones, approximately 14% seen once. Material: naive CD4+ T cells from blood. The TCR sequence derives from a man aged 30 to 45 in good health. The chain links TRBV7-9 to TRBJ2-1, with TRBD2 matching over 14 bases. In DNA form, the CDR3 reads TGTGCCAGCAGCGGTCGACTAGCGGGAGGGTCGAATGAGCAGTTCTTC. Translated: CASSGRLAGGSNEQFF.